Reported below is one T cell receptor beta chain. The antigen remains undetermined. The sample is drawn from a study of beta chain features in type 1 diabetes. Overall study context: Cells sorted and examined across all samples totaled approximately 100,000,000. Whole-study findings and limits: For type 1 diabetes patients, VDJ junctions showed fewer insertions and more deletions.

The CDR3 has 11 residues. Trimming cost V 1 base and J 10 bases, with 5 bases left between them. Germline V gene lookup returns CDR1 SGHTA and CDR2 FQGNSA. Investigators reverse transcribed all isolated RNA, so they sequenced expressed TCRB transcripts. The average output of naive, central memory and regulatory T cell samples was several million reads. Clones were sequenced by immunoSEQ multiplex PCR, and TCRdb holds only the in-frame ones, with some missing. The sample contains 400,000 to 550,000 clones, 9.5% to 12% of which appear only once. The chain recombines TRBV7-2 with TRBJ2-1; D gene uncertain. Sequencing was done on a sample of naive CD4+ T cells from blood. The receptor comes from a woman aged 18-29 years in good health. The CDR3 coding sequence is TGTGCCAGCAGCTTAGGGTGGGAGCAGTTCTTC. It is translated as CASSLGWEQFF.